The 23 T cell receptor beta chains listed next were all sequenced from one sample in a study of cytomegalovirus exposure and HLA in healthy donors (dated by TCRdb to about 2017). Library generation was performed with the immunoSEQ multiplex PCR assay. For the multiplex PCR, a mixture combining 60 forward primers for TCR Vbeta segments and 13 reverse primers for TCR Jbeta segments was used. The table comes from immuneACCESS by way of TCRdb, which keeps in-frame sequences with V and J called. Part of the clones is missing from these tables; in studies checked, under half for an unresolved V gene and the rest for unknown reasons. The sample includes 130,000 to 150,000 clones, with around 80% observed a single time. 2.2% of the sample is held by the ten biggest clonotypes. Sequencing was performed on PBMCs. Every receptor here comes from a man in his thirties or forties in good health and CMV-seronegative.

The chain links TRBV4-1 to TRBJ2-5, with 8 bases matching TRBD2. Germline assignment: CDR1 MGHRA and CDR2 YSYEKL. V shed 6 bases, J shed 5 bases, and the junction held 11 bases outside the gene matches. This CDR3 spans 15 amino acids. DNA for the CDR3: TGCGCCAGCAGGCACGCCGGGAGGGCCGGTGAGACCCAGTACTTC. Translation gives CASRHAGRAGETQYF.

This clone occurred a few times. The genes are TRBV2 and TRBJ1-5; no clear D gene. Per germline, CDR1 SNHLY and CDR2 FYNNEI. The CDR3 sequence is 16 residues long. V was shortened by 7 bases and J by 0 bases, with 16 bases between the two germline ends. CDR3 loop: CASTKTEGDSNQPQHF. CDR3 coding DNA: TGTGCCAGCACAAAAACCGAGGGAGATAGCAATCAGCCCCAGCATTTT. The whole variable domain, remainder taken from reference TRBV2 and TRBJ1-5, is EPEVTQTPSHQVTQMGQEVILRCVPISNHLYFYWYRQILGQKVEFLVSFYNNEISEKSEIFDDQFSVERPDGSNFTLKIRSTKLEDSAMYFCASTKTEGDSNQPQHFGDGTRLSIL.

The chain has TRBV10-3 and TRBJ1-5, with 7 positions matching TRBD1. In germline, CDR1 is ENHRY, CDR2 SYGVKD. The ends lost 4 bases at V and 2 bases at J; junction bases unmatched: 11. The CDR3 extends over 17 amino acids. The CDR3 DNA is TGTGCCATCAGTGGAGGAAAGGGGGCCCTTGGCAATCAGCCCCAGCATTTT. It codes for CAISGGKGALGNQPQHF.

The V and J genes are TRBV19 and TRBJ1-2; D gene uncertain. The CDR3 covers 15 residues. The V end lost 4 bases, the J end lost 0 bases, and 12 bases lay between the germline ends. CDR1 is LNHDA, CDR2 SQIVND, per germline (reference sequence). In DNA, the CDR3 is TGTGCCAGTAGTACCCCGGACTGGCCTAACTATGGCTACACCTTC. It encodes CASSTPDWPNYGYTF.

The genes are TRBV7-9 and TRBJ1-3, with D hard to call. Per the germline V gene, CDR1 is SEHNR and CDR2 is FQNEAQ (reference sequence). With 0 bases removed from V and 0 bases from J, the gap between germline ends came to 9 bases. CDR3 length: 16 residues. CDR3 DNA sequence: TGTGCCAGCAGCTTAGCGCTCGCGAGCTCTGGAAACACCATATATTTT. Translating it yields CASSLALASSGNTIYF.

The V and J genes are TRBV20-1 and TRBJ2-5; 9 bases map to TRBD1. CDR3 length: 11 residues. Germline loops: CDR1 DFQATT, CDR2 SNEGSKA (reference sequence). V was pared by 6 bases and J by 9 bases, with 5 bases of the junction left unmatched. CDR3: CSARDRVSQYF. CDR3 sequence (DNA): TGCAGTGCCCGGGACAGGGTTTCCCAGTACTTC.

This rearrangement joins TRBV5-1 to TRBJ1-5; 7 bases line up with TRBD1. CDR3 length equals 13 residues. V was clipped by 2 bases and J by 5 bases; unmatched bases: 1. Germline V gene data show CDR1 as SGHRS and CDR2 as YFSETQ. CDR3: CASSFDRDQPQHF. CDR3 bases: TGCGCCAGCAGCTTTGACAGGGATCAGCCCCAGCATTTT.

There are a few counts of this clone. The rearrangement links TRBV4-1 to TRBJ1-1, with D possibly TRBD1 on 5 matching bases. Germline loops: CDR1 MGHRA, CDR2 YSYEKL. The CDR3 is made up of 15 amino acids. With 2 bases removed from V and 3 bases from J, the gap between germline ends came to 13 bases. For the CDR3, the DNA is TGCGCCAGCAGCCAAAGTCCGGGGGAGGACACTGAAGCTTTCTTT. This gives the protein CASSQSPGEDTEAFF.

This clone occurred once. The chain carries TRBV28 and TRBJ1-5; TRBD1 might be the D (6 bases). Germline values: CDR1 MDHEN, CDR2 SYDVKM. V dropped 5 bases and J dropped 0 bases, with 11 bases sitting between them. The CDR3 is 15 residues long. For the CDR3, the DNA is TGTGCCAGCAGTCTCCGGACAGTTAGCAATCAGCCCCAGCATTTT. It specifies CASSLRTVSNQPQHF.

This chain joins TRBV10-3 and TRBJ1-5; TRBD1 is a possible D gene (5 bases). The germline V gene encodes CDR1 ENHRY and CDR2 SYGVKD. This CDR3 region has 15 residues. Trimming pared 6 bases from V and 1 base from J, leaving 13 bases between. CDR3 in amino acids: CAIRQGEGSNQPQHF. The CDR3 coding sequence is TGTGCCATCAGGCAGGGTGAAGGGAGCAATCAGCCCCAGCATTTT.

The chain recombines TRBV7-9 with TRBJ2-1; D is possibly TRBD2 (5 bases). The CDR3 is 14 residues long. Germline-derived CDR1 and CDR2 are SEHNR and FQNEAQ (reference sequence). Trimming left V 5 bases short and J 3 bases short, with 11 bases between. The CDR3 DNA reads TGTGCCAGCAGCCGCTTCGGGGACTACAATGAGCAGTTCTTC. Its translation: CASSRFGDYNEQFF. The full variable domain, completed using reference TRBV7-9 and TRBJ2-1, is DTGVSQNPRHKITKRGQNVTFRCDPISEHNRLYWYRQTLGQGPEFLTYFQNEAQLEKSRLLSDRFSAERPKGSFSTLEIQRTEQGDSAMYLCASSRFGDYNEQFFGPGTRLTVL.

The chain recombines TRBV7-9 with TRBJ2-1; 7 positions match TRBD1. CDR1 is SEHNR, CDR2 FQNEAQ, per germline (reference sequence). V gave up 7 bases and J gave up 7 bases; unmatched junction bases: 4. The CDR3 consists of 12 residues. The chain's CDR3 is CASKRGLNEQFF. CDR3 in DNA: TGTGCCAGCAAAAGGGGGCTAAATGAGCAGTTCTTC. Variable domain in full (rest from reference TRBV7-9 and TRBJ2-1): DTGVSQNPRHKITKRGQNVTFRCDPISEHNRLYWYRQTLGQGPEFLTYFQNEAQLEKSRLLSDRFSAERPKGSFSTLEIQRTEQGDSAMYLCASKRGLNEQFFGPGTRLTVL.

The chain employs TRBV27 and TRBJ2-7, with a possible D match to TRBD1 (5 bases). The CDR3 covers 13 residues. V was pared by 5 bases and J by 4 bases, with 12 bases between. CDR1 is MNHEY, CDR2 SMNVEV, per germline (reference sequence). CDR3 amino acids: CASSSQGRYEQYF. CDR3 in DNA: TGTGCCAGCAGTAGTCAGGGTAGGTACGAGCAGTACTTC.

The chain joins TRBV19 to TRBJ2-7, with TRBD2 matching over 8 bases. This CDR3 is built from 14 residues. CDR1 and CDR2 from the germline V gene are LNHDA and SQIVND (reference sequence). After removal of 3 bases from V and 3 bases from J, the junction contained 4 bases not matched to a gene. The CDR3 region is CASSIISGDYEQYF. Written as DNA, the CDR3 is TGTGCCAGTAGTATTATTAGCGGGGACTACGAGCAGTACTTC. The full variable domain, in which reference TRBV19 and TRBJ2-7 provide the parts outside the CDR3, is DGGITQSPKYLFRKEGQNVTLSCEQNLNHDAMYWYRQDPGQGLRLIYYSQIVNDFQKGDIAEGYSVSREKKESFPLTVTSAQKNPTAFYLCASSIISGDYEQYFGPGTRLTVT.

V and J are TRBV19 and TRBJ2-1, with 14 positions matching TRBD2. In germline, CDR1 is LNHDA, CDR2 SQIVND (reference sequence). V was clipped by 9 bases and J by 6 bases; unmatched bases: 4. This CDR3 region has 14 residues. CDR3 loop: CASKTSGRVNEQFF. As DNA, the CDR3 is TGTGCCAGCAAGACTAGCGGGAGGGTCAATGAGCAGTTCTTC.

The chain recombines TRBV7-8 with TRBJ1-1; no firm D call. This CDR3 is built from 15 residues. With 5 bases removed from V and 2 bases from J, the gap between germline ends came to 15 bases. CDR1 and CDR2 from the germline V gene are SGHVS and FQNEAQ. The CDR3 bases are TGTGCCAGCAGCCCCACCAAGAGGGCAAACACTGAAGCTTTCTTT. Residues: CASSPTKRANTEAFF.

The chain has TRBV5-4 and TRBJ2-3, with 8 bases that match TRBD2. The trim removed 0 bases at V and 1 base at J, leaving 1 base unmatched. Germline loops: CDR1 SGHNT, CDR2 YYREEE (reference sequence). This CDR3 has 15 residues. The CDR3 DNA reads TGTGCCAGCAGCTTGGGTAGCGGGGGCACAGATACGCAGTATTTT. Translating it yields CASSLGSGGTDTQYF.

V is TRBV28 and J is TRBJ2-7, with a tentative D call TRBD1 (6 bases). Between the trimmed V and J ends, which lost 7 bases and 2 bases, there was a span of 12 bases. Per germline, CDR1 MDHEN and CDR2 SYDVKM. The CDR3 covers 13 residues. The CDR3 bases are TGTGCCAGCACCCAGGACAGACCCTACGAGCAGTACTTC. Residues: CASTQDRPYEQYF.

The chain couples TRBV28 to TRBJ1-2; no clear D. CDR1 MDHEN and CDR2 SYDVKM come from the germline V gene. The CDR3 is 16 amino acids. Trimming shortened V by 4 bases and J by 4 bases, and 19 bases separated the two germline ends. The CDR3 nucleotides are TGTGCCAGCAGTTCGACCTCCCGGGTGCATTCCTATGGCTACACCTTC. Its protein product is CASSSTSRVHSYGYTF.

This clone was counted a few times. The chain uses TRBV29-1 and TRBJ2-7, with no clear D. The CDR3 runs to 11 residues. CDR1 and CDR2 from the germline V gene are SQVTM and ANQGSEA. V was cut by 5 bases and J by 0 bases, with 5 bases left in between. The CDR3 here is CSVTASYEQYF. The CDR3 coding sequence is TGCAGCGTTACAGCCTCCTACGAGCAGTACTTC.

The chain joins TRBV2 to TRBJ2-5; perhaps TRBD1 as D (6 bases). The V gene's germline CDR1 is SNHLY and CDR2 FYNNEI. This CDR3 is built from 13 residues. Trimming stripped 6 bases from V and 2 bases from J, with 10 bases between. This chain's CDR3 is CASRETGQETQYF. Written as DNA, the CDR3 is TGTGCCAGCAGGGAGACAGGACAAGAGACCCAGTACTTC.

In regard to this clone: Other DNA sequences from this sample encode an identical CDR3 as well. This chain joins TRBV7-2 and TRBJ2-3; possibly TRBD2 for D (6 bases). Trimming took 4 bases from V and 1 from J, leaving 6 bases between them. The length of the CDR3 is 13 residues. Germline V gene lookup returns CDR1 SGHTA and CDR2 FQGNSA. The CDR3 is CASSWGGTDTQYF. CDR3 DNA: TGTGCCAGCAGCTGGGGGGGCACAGATACGCAGTATTTT.

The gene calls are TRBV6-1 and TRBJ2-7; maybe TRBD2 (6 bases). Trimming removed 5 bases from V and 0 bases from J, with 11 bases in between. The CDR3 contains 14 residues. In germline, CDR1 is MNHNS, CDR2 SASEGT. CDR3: CASSTEGFSYEQYF. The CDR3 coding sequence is TGTGCCAGCAGTACGGAGGGATTCTCCTACGAGCAGTACTTC.